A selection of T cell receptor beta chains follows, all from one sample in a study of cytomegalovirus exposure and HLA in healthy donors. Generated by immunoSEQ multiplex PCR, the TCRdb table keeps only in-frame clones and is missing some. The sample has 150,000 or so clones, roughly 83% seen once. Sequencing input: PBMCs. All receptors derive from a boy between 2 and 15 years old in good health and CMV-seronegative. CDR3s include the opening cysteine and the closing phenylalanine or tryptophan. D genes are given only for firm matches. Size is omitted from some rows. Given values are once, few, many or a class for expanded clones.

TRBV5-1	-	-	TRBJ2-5	CASSLGPGQGKTQYF	TGCGCCAGCAGCTTGGGGCCGGGACAAGGAAAGACCCAGTACTTC
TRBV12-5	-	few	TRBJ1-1	CASGLERGEAFF	TGTGCTAGTGGTTTAGAACGGGGTGAAGCTTTCTTT
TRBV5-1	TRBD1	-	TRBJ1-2	CASSSGQEFSF	TGCGCCAGCAGCTCGGGACAGGAATTCTCCTTC
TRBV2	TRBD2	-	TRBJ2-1	CASSVGGRKTYNEQFF	TGTGCCAGCAGTGTGGGCGGGAGGAAAACTTACAATGAGCAGTTCTTC
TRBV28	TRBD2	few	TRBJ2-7	CASSLYLGLASYEQYF	TGTGCCAGCAGTTTATACCTGGGACTAGCGAGCTACGAGCAGTACTTC
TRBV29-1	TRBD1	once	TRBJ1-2	CSVDRGYYGYTF	TGCAGCGTGGACAGGGGCTACTATGGCTACACCTTC
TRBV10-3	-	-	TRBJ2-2	CANRAGTGELFF	TGTGCCAACAGAGCAGGCACCGGGGAGCTGTTTTTT
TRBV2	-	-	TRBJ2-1	CASSEAVAGEQFF	TGTGCCAGCAGTGAAGCCGTAGCTGGTGAGCAGTTCTTC
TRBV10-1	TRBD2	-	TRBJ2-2	CASSESFPGLAHIGELFF	TGCGCCAGCAGTGAGAGCTTTCCGGGACTAGCGCACATCGGGGAGCTGTTTTTT
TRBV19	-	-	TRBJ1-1	CASIADGQTEAFF	TGTGCCAGTATTGCCGATGGGCAGACTGAAGCTTTCTTT
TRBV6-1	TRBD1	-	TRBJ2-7	CASRDRLSYEQYF	TGTGCCAGCCGGGACAGGCTCTCCTACGAGCAGTACTTC
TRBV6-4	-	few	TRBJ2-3	CASNQQVAHTDTQYF	TGTGCCAGCAACCAACAGGTTGCCCACACAGATACGCAGTATTTT
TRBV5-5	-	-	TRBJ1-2	CASSLGGGNGYTF	TGTGCCAGCAGCTTGGGGGGAGGGAATGGCTACACCTTC
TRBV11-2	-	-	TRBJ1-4	CASSLGPIGEGGREKLFF	TGTGCCAGCAGCTTAGGGCCTATCGGGGAGGGTGGACGGGAAAAACTGTTTTTT
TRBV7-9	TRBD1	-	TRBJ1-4	CASSTNRGPGEKLFF	TGTGCCAGCAGCACTAACAGGGGGCCAGGTGAAAAACTGTTTTTT
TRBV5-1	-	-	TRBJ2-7	CASSLDYEQYF	TGCGCCAGCAGCTTAGACTACGAGCAGTACTTC
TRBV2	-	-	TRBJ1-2	CASSELDSGTNYGYTF	TGTGCCAGCAGTGAACTGGACAGCGGGACTAACTATGGCTACACCTTC
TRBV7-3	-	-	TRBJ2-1	CASSLLYNEQFF	TGTGCCAGCAGTCTACTCTACAATGAGCAGTTCTTC
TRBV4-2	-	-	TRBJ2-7	CASSQGRGYYEQYF	TGTGCCAGCAGCCAAGGCCGGGGGTACTACGAGCAGTACTTC
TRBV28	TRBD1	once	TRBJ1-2	CASSLGQGMGNYGYTF	TGTGCCAGCAGTTTAGGACAGGGGATGGGTAACTATGGCTACACCTTC
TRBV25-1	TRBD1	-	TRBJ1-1	CASSESGTGNTEAFF	TGTGCCAGCAGTGAATCCGGGACAGGGAACACTGAAGCTTTCTTT
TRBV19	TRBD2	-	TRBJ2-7	CASSIRREGYEQYF	TGTGCCAGTAGTATCAGGCGGGAGGGGTACGAGCAGTACTTC
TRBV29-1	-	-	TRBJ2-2	CSVGMGAGNGELFF	TGCAGCGTTGGGATGGGGGCTGGTAACGGGGAGCTGTTTTTT
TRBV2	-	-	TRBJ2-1	CASRARIDEQFF	TGTGCCAGCAGAGCTAGAATCGATGAGCAGTTCTTC
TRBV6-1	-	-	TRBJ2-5	CASRSAGLSTETQYF	TGTGCCAGCAGGAGTGCGGGACTCAGCACAGAGACCCAGTACTTC
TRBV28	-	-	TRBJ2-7	CASSWGPGQDYYEQYF	TGTGCCAGCAGTTGGGGGCCTGGACAGGACTACTACGAGCAGTACTTC